This T cell receptor beta chain was documented in a study of blood T cell repertoires in COVID-19. For the study at large: Nucleic acid was either cDNA or gDNA, and it came from T cells, B-cell-depleted T cells, or PBMCs.

Participant ages covered about 18 to 89 years across 20 to 30 US areas. Each participant's cohort was designated according to participant-reported clinical history. Cohort 3 donors counted as recovered after two negative PCRs, clearance, or resolved symptoms. The protocol was immunoSEQ multiplex PCR, while the TCRdb copy is restricted to in-frame clones and leaves out a portion. The data contain over 140,000 clones, about 79% of them singletons. This clone was observed a single time. Material for sequencing was PBMCs or T cells enriched from blood (not recorded which). The sequence was obtained from a woman in her forties or fifties who had recovered from COVID-19.

CDR3 protein: CASSWRGLAGPNTGELFF. For the CDR3, the DNA is TGCGCCAGCAGCTGGAGAGGACTAGCGGGGCCTAACACCGGGGAGCTGTTTTTT. The chain recombines TRBV5-1 with TRBJ2-2, with 12 bases lining up with TRBD2. The V gene's germline CDR1 is SGHRS and CDR2 YFSETQ. V lost 3 bases to trimming and J lost 2 bases; unmatched junction nucleotides: 8. This CDR3 has 18 residues.